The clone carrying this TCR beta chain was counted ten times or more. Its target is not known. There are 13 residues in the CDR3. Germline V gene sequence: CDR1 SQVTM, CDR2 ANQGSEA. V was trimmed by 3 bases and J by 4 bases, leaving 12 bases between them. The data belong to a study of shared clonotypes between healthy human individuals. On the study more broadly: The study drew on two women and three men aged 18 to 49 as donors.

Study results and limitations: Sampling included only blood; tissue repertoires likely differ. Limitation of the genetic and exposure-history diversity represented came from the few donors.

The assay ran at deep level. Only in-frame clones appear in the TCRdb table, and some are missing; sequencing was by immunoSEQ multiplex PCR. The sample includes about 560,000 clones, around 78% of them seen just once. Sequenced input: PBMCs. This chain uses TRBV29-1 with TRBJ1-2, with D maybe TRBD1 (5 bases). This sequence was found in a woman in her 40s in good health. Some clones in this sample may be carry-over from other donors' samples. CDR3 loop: CSVDIIGGYGYTF. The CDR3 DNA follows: TGCAGCGTTGATATCATTGGGGGCTATGGCTACACCTTC.